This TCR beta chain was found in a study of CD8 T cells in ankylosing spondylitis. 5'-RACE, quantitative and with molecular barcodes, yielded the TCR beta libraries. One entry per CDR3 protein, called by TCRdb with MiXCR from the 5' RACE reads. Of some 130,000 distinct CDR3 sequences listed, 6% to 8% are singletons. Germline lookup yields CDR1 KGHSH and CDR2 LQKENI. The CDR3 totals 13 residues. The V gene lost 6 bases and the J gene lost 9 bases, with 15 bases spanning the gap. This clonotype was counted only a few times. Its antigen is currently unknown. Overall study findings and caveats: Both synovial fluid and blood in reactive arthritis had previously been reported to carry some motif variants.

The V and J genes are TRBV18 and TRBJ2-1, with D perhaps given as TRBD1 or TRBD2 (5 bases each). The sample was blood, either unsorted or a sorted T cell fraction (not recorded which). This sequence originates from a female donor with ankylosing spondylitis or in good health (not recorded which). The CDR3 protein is CASSGQGSGEQFF. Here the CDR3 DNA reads TGTGCCAGCTCGGGGCAGGGCAGCGGTGAGCAGTTCTTC.